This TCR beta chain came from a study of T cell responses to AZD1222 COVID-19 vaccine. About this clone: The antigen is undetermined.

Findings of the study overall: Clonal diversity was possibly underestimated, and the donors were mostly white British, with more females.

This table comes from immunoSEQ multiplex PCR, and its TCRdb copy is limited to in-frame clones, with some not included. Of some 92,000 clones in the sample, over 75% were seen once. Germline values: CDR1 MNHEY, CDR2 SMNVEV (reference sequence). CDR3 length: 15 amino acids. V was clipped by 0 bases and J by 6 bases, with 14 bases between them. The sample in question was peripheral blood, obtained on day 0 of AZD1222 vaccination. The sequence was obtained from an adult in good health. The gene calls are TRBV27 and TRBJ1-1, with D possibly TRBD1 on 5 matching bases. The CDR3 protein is CASSLSVFGGAEAFF. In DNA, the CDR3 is TGTGCCAGCAGTTTATCCGTCTTCGGGGGGGCTGAAGCTTTCTTT.